This T cell receptor beta chain appears in the sequencing data of a study of T cell responses to AZD1222 COVID-19 vaccine. V gave up 7 bases and J gave up 6 bases, with 14 bases separating them. The CDR3 consists of 13 residues. CDR1 SGHRS and CDR2 YFSETQ come from the germline V gene. Profiling relied on immunoSEQ multiplex PCR, and the TCRdb table lists in-frame clones only, not all of them. The repertoire holds approximately 150,000 clones, with approximately 93% as singletons. The receptor was isolated from an adult who received the AZD1222 COVID-19 vaccine. This specimen consisted of peripheral blood, obtained 28 days after the second AZD1222 dose. This chain connects TRBV5-1 to TRBJ1-3, with D possibly being TRBD1 (6 bases). The CDR3 loop is CASGTSGQNTIYF. The CDR3 region has the DNA TGCGCCAGCGGGACTTCGGGACAAAACACCATATATTTT.